This T cell receptor beta chain was observed in a study of T cells after yellow fever vaccination. Overall study findings and caveats: FACS-sorted repertoires could contain abundant clonotypes contaminating from the bulk population. Researchers report a weaker secondary response that nonetheless peaked faster, day 5 versus 15.

Production of TCR cDNA was by 5'RACE template switching, which also added a universal primer site and UMIs. TCRdb re-called the 5' RACE reads through MiXCR, storing one row per CDR3 protein. The sample lists tens of thousands of distinct CDR3 sequences; under 8% were seen once. This clonotype was picked up many times. No antigen is known for it. Germline V gives CDR1 ENHRY, CDR2 SYGVKD. This CDR3 comprises 17 residues. V lost 4 bases to trimming and J lost 4 bases; unmatched junction nucleotides: 10. The sequenced sample was CD8+ T cells sorted from PBMCs, obtained 45 days after the first yellow fever vaccination. The V call is TRBV10-3, the J call TRBJ2-5; TRBD2 matches 12 bases. The sequence derives from a man aged 18 to 30 who received the YFV17D yellow fever vaccine. The CDR3: CAISGSPLAGGGETQYF. The DNA of the CDR3 is TGTGCCATCAGTGGAAGTCCACTAGCGGGGGGAGGAGAGACCCAGTACTTC.